The 17 T cell receptor beta chains below all came from one sample that was sequenced in a study of Graves' ophthalmopathy and Graves' hyperthyroidism. RNA transcripts served as template for amplifying TCR beta CDR3 sequences. HTBI-primed RT-PCR formed the first round, and a multiplex PCR formed the second. TCRdb re-analysed the multiplex PCR reads in MiXCR, keeping a single row per CDR3 protein. The data hold around 670,000 distinct CDR3 sequences, with approximately 40% observed a single time. The material sequenced was peripheral blood. These receptors originate from an adult man with Graves' ophthalmopathy.

This clonotype has at least ten counts. V is TRBV10-3 and J is TRBJ1-1, with D unclear. The V end was cut by 2 bases, the J end by 1 base, with 14 bases between. The CDR3 extends over 16 amino acids. In germline, CDR1 is ENHRY, CDR2 SYGVKD. The CDR3 DNA reads as TGTGCCATCAGTGAGGGCAGCATCTACTCGAACACTGAAGCTTTCTTT. Translation: CAISEGSIYSNTEAFF.

This clonotype showed up just once. A read error may be the cause here, since a much bigger clone is one base away. This chain links TRBV15 with TRBJ1-2; 9 nucleotides line up with TRBD1. The germline V gene has CDR1 LNHNV and CDR2 YYDKDF (reference sequence). CDR3 length equals 17 residues. The CDR3 nucleotides are TGTGCCACCAGCGGAGATGAGGAGGACAGGGGTAACTATGGCTACACCTTC. Protein product: CATSGDEEDRGNYGYTF.

The chain carries TRBV25-1 and TRBJ1-1; D not certain. Germline V gives CDR1 MGHDK, CDR2 SYGVNS. The CDR3 extends over 15 amino acids. V was pared by 4 bases and J by 1 base, with 13 bases between. In nucleotides, the CDR3 is TGTGCCAGCAGTGCTAGAGCTGCGGGGAACACTGAAGCTTTCTTT. It translates to CASSARAAGNTEAFF. Drawing the rest from reference TRBV25-1 and TRBJ1-1, the complete variable domain is EADIYQTPRYLVIGTGKKITLECSQTMGHDKMYWYQQDPGMELHLIHYSYGVNSTEKGDLSSESTVSRIRTEHFPLTLESARPSHTSQYLCASSARAAGNTEAFFGQGTRLTVV.

The V call is TRBV25-1, the J call TRBJ2-2, with TRBD2 as a possible D gene (5 bases). Trimming shortened V by 8 bases and J by 4 bases, and 14 bases separated the two germline ends. Germline CDR1 is MGHDK and CDR2 is SYGVNS. This CDR3 is 14 amino acids long. The CDR3 DNA is TGTGCCAGCCAGCGCACTAGGTCCACCGGGGAGCTGTTTTTT. Translation: CASQRTRSTGELFF.

The chain carries TRBV10-3 and TRBJ2-7, with D possibly TRBD2 on 7 matching bases. Germline values: CDR1 ENHRY, CDR2 SYGVKD. CDR3 length: 15 amino acids. V shed 6 bases and J shed 0 bases, with 15 bases lying between them. The CDR3 nucleotides are TGTGCCATCAGCGGGGGGCCAGATAACTCCTACGAGCAGTACTTC. Protein: CAISGGPDNSYEQYF.

The gene calls are TRBV11-2 and TRBJ2-7; TRBD1 matches at 7 bases. J gave up 2 bases and V 5 bases, and 9 bases lay outside the gene matches. The CDR3 spans 15 residues. CDR1 is SGHAT and CDR2 is FQNNGV in the germline V gene. The CDR3 sequence is CASSPRQGKAYEQYF. The CDR3 bases are TGTGCCAGCAGCCCGAGACAGGGAAAAGCCTACGAGCAGTACTTC. Full variable domain (outside the CDR3, taken from reference TRBV11-2 and TRBJ2-7): EAGVAQSPRYKIIEKRQSVAFWCNPISGHATLYWYQQILGQGPKLLIQFQNNGVVDDSQLPKDRFSAERLKGVDSTLKIQPAKLEDSAVYLCASSPRQGKAYEQYFGPGTRLTVT.

This chain links TRBV20-1 with TRBJ1-6; tentative D call: TRBD1 (5 bases). Germline V CDR1 and CDR2: DFQATT, SNEGSKA (reference sequence). The CDR3 consists of 16 residues. V gave up 6 bases and J gave up 6 bases, with 21 bases separating them. CDR3 DNA sequence: TGCAGTGCCAGTTCCGTAAGATGGACAAGTAATTCACCCCTCCACTTT. It specifies CSASSVRWTSNSPLHF.

Many counts were recorded for this clonotype. V and J are TRBV11-2 and TRBJ1-3, with no clear D. The CDR3 is 10 amino acids. CDR1 is SGHAT, CDR2 FQNNGV, per germline. V was pared by 9 bases and J by 4 bases, with 4 bases between. CDR3 sequence (DNA): TGTGCCAGGGCCGGAAACACCATATATTTT. This codes for CARAGNTIYF.

This clonotype was recorded at least ten times. This chain uses TRBV10-3 with TRBJ2-5; TRBD1 aligns across 12 bases. The CDR3 runs to 16 residues. Trimming removed 6 bases from V and 4 bases from J; junction bases left unmatched: 9. Looked up from germline, CDR1 is ENHRY and CDR2 is SYGVKD. CDR3 amino acids: CAIRRGQGASGETQYF. Here the CDR3 DNA reads TGTGCCATCAGGAGGGGACAGGGGGCGAGTGGAGAGACCCAGTACTTC.

The chain has TRBV11-2 and TRBJ2-3, with TRBD1 as a possible D gene (7 bases). V was pared by 2 bases and J by 4 bases, with 16 bases between. Germline V CDR1 and CDR2: SGHAT, FQNNGV. This CDR3 contains 16 residues. CDR3 in amino acids: CASSLRRQGGADTQYF. The CDR3 nucleotides read TGTGCCAGCAGCTTACGTCGCCAGGGGGGCGCAGATACGCAGTATTTT.

V usage is TRBV29-1 and J usage is TRBJ1-1, with D possibly matching TRBD1 (6 bases). The CDR3 loop spans 13 amino acids. Germline V CDR1 and CDR2: SQVTM, ANQGSEA. V lost 0 bases to trimming and J lost 5 bases, with 10 bases between them. This chain's CDR3 is CSVEDQGTTEAFF. For the CDR3, the DNA is TGCAGCGTTGAAGATCAGGGGACGACTGAAGCTTTCTTT.

This clonotype was detected ten times or more. The chain joins TRBV25-1 to TRBJ1-1; 7 bases agree with TRBD1. Germline loops: CDR1 MGHDK, CDR2 SYGVNS. The CDR3 consists of 11 residues. Trimming removed 5 bases from V and 12 bases from J; junction bases left unmatched: 6. CDR3 amino acids: CASSTPGQSFF. CDR3 DNA sequence: TGTGCCAGCAGTACCCCGGGACAGTCTTTCTTT.

This clonotype was observed many times. The chain joins TRBV7-9 to TRBJ2-7, with 7 bases fitting TRBD1. The CDR3 spans 15 residues. Trimming cost V 4 bases and J 2 bases; bases outside gene matches: 8. Germline CDR1 SEHNR, CDR2 FQNEAQ (reference sequence). CDR3 coding DNA: TGTGCCAGCAGCTCAAACAGGGGCAGCCCCTACGAGCAGTACTTC. Amino acids: CASSSNRGSPYEQYF.

This clonotype has a handful of counts. The chain has TRBV9 and TRBJ2-7, with D possibly called TRBD1 or TRBD2 (5 bases each). Trimming took 4 bases from V and 0 from J, leaving 11 bases between them. The CDR3 consists of 14 residues. Germline CDR1 SGDLS, CDR2 YYNGEE. CDR3 sequence: CASSPQGVSYEQYF. CDR3 sequence (DNA): TGTGCCAGCAGCCCTCAGGGAGTCTCCTACGAGCAGTACTTC. Variable domain in full (rest from reference TRBV9 and TRBJ2-7): DSGVTQTPKHLITATGQRVTLRCSPRSGDLSVYWYQQSLDQGLQFLIQYYNGEERAKGNILERFSAQQFPDLHSELNLSSLELGDSALYFCASSPQGVSYEQYFGPGTRLTVT.

This clonotype was found many times. The chain links TRBV5-6 to TRBJ2-5; weak D call: TRBD1 (5 bases). V dropped 5 bases and J dropped 3 bases, with 8 bases sitting between them. The CDR3 is 12 residues long. Germline V CDR1 and CDR2: SGHDT, YYEEEE. The CDR3 sequence is CASSPTEETQYF. CDR3 sequence (DNA): TGTGCCAGCAGTCCGACAGAAGAGACCCAGTACTTC.

V and J are TRBV7-8 and TRBJ1-4, with D possibly TRBD1 on 5 matching bases. Per the germline V gene, CDR1 is SGHVS and CDR2 is FQNEAQ. The CDR3 contains 15 residues. V gave up 5 bases and J gave up 4 bases, with 14 bases separating them. The DNA for the CDR3 is TGTGCCAGCAGCACAGTTGTGGGGCTTAATGAAAAACTGTTTTTT. Its translation: CASSTVVGLNEKLFF.

As regards this clonotype: This may arise from a read error, as a much more abundant clone is one base away. It is likely a read error, because the conserved phenylalanine at the end of the CDR3 is missing. The chain uses TRBV29-1 and TRBJ2-2; D ambiguous. In germline, CDR1 is SQVTM, CDR2 ANQGSEA. V dropped 4 bases and J dropped 3 bases, with 6 bases sitting between them. CDR3 length: 12 amino acids. The CDR3 here is CSVAGDTGELFL. As DNA, the CDR3 is TGCAGCGTTGCGGGCGACACCGGGGAGCTGTTTCTT.